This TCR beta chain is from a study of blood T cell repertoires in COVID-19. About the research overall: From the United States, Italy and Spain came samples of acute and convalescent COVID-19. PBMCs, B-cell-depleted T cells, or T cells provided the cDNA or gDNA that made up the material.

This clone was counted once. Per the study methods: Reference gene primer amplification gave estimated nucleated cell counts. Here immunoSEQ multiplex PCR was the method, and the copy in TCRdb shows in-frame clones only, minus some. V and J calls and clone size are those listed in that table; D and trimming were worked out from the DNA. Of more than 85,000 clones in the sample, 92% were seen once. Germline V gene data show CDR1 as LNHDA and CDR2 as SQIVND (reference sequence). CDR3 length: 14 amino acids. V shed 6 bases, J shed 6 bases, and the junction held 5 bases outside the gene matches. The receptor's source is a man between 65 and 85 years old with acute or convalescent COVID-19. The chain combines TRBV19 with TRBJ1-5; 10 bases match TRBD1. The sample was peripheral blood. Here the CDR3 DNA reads TGTGCCAGTAGGACGACAGGGGGCGGTCAGCCCCAGCATTTT. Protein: CASRTTGGGQPQHF.